This T cell receptor (beta chain) came from a study of T cell responses to AZD1222 COVID-19 vaccine listed by TCRdb under 2021. About the investigation overall: A total of just over 230 trial participants underwent TCR sequencing, of whom roughly 210 had received two doses of AZD1222 and around 25 had received two doses of the MenACWY control vaccine. Trial participants were enrolled by age into 18-55, 56-69 and 70-plus year subgroups, with around 150, 28 and 57 TCR-sequenced participants respectively. The investigation overall reported the following: CD4 TCRs associated with the vaccine covered the entire spike protein, and the dominant responses were in regions 160-218 and 743-854. After two AZD1222 doses, both the breadth and the depth of spike-specific TCRs were significantly higher than at day 0 and than in MenACWY recipients. In the small 56-69-year group, the increase in depth fell short of significance, most likely because of low power. Only five to seven AZD1222 recipients were SARS-CoV-2 seropositive at baseline, limiting conclusions about previously exposed vaccinees. Because no day 14 peak-response samples were available, repertoires were characterized only after the peak T cell response. Epitopes outside the regions mutated in the B.1.351 and B.1.1.7 variants were reportedly recognized by nearly half of the unique spike-specific TCRs. Most participants were white British and females outnumbered males, and the authors suggested that clonal diversity may have been underestimated.

Cut back by 5 bases and 0 bases, the V and J ends lie 20 bases apart. From the cysteine through the phenylalanine, the CDR3 covers 17 amino acids. Only the CDR3 region is kept as DNA, spanning 51 bases read in frame from base 1. Sequences SEHNR (CDR1) and FQNEAQ (CDR2) are obtained from the germline V gene (reference sequence). A remark on this clone: No antigen is known for it. Per-nucleotide qualities are absent, and no much larger clonotype sits a single base away.

The label giving this sample's time point can be read as: baseline before first vaccination. The sample's treatment or condition, from its label and the paper: meningococcal conjugate vaccine given as trial control. Samples from vaccinated people were obtained from the UK trials COV001 and COV002, which included a single-blind randomized controlled phase 2/3 trial of AZD1222 (ChAdOx1 nCoV-19) in healthy adults. For TCRbeta chain sequencing, PBMC samples from trial participants were taken at day 0 and at day 28 after the second dose. The CDR3 regions of human TCRbeta chains were subjected to immunosequencing. The paper's processing steps were these. TCRs in the repertoires were matched against a reference library of SARS-CoV-2-specific TCRs that had been generated with the MIRA antigen-specificity platform. Breadth was defined as the fraction of unique TCRs that were SARS-CoV-2-associated. Depth was defined as the fraction of total T cells that were SARS-CoV-2-associated. Using the MIRA data, each spike-specific TCR was mapped to the spike region that the TCR reacts to and placed in a CD4 or CD8 class. Log10-transformed breadth and depth values were compared by one-way ANOVA with Sidak's multiple comparisons tests. Drawn from immuneACCESS, this table holds only the in-frame rearrangements with V and J called that TCRdb kept. Clones are partly lost; checked studies trace under half to an unresolved V gene and leave the rest unexplained. V and J calls plus clone size are reproduced from that table; the DNA served to infer D and trimming. Within this sample are about 150,000 clones, with around nine tenths of them counted one time only. The biggest ten clones account for 2.5% to 3% of the sample.

This sample comprised peripheral blood, obtained on day 0 of MenACWY control vaccination. This TCR derives from an adult in good health. The V and J genes are TRBV7-9 and TRBJ2-7; the D element might be TRBD1 or TRBD2, as each aligns at 6 bases. The CDR3 amino acid sequence is: CASSPGKGGGSSYEQYF. The nucleotide sequence is TGTGCCAGCAGCCCGGGGAAGGGGGGAGGCAGCTCCTACGAGCAGTACTTC. The CDR3 plus the reference TRBV7-9 and TRBJ2-7 genes for the other parts give the full variable domain: DTGVSQNPRHKITKRGQNVTFRCDPISEHNRLYWYRQTLGQGPEFLTYFQNEAQLEKSRLLSDRFSAERPKGSFSTLEIQRTEQGDSAMYLCASSPGKGGGSSYEQYFGPGTRLTVT.